This T cell receptor beta chain was identified in a study of long-term antiretroviral therapy in people with HIV. The CDR3 runs 15 residues. J lost 6 bases, V lost 3 bases, and 7 bases had no gene match. Germline lookup yields CDR1 SGHDN and CDR2 FVKESK. This was the immunoSEQ v3.0 assay at survey level. Clones were read by immunoSEQ multiplex PCR, and TCRdb kept only the in-frame ones, dropping some. Here the sample spans about 43,000 clones, approximately 86% being singletons. The origin of this receptor is a woman in her fifties or sixties with HIV. This material consisted of unsorted PBMCs, taken 0.1 years before starting antiretroviral therapy. This chain connects TRBV14 to TRBJ1-5, with TRBD1 identical over 8 bases. As DNA, the CDR3 is TGTGCCAGCAGCCAGGGGACAGGTTCAAGTCAGCCCCAGCATTTT. This sequence encodes CASSQGTGSSQPQHF.